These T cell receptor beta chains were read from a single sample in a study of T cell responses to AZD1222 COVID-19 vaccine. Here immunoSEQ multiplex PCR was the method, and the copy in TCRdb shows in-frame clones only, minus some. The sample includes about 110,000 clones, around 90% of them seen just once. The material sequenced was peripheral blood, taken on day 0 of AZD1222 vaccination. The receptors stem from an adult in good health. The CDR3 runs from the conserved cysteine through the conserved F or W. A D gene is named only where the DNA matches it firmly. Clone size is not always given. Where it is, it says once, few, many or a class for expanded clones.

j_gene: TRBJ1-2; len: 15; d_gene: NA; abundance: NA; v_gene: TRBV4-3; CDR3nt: TGCGCCAGCAGCCAAGAAGGGGAAGCTATCTATGGCTACACCTTC; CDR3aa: CASSQEGEAIYGYTF
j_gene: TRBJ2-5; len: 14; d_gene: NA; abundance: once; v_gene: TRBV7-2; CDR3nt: TGTGCCAGCAGCGTCCCAGGGTTCCAAGAGACCCAGTACTTC; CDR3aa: CASSVPGFQETQYF
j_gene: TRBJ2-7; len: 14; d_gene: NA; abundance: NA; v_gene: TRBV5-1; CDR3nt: TGCGCCAGCAGCTTGGGACTAGAATCCTACGAGCAGTACTTC; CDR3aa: CASSLGLESYEQYF
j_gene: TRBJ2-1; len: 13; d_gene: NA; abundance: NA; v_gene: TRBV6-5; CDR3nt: TGTGCCAGCAGTTTCCAGGGGGGGAATGAGCAGTTCTTC; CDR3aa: CASSFQGGNEQFF
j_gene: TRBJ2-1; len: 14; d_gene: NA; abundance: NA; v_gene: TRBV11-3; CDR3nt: TGTGCCAGCAGCCCGCCGGGACTCCTTAATGAGCAGTTCTTC; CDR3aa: CASSPPGLLNEQFF
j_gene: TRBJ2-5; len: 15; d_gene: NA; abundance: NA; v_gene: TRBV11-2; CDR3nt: TGTGCCAGCAGTCCGACGGGGCAGGGTATAGGGACCCAGTACTTC; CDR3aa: CASSPTGQGIGTQYF
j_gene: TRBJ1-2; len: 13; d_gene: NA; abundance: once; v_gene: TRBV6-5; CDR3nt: TGTGCCAGCAGCCCCAACAGGGACTATGGCTACACCTTC; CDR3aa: CASSPNRDYGYTF
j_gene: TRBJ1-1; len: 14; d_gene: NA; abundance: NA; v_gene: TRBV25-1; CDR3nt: TGTGCCAGCAGTGAACAAGGGGGAATGGCTGAAGCTTTCTTT; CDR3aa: CASSEQGGMAEAFF
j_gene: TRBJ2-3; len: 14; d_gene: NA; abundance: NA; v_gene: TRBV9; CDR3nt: TGTGCCAGCAGCGTCCCGGGACACACAGATACGCAGTATTTT; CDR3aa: CASSVPGHTDTQYF
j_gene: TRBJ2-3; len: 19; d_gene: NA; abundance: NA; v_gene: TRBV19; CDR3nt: TGTGCCAGTAGTATAGATTGGGGACACCAGCAGTCGGTAACAGATACGCAGTATTTT; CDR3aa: CASSIDWGHQQSVTDTQYF
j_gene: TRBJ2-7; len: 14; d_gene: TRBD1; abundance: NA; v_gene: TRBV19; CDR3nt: TGTGCCAGTAGTAAATTAGGACAGGTTGGCGAGCAGTACTTC; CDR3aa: CASSKLGQVGEQYF
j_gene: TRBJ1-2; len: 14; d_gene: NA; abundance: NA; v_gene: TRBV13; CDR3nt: TGTGCCAGCAGCCTAAGGACCACCCAGCAGGGCTACACCTTC; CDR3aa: CASSLRTTQQGYTF
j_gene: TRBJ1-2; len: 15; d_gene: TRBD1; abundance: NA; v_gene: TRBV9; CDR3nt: TGTGCCAGCAGCAGGTCGGGACAGGGGGCTCGGGGCTACACCTTC; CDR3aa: CASSRSGQGARGYTF
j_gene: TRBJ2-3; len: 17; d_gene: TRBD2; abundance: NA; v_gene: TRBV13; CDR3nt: TGTGCCAGCAGCTTAGTAGGACTAGCGGGGACCACAGATACGCAGTATTTT; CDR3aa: CASSLVGLAGTTDTQYF
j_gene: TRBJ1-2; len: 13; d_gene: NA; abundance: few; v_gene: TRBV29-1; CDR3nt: TGCAGCGTTTCTGGGGGGCCTGGCTATGGCTACACCTTC; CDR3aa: CSVSGGPGYGYTF
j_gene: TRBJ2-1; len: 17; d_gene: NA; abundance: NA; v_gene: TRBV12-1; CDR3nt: TGTGCCAGCAGCTGCGCCTCTAGCGGGAGCTCCTACAATGAGCAGTTCTTC; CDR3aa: CASSCASSGSSYNEQFF
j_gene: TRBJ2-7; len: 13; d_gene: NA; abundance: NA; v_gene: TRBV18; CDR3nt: TGTGCCAGCTCACCACAGGAGGGCTACGAGCAGTACTTC; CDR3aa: CASSPQEGYEQYF
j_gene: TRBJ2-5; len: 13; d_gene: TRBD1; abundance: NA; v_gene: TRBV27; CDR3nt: TGTGCCAGCAGTTCCAGGGGGCGCGAGACCCAGTACTTC; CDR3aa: CASSSRGRETQYF
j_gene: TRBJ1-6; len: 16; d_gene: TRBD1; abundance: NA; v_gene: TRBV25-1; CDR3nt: TGTGCCAGCAGTGAATACAGGGGGTATGATAATTCACCCCTCCACTTT; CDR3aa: CASSEYRGYDNSPLHF
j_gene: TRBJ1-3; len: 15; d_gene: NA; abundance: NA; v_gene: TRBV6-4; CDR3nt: TGTGCCAGCAGTGATGCAGAAAGCTCTGGAAACACCATATATTTT; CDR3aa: CASSDAESSGNTIYF
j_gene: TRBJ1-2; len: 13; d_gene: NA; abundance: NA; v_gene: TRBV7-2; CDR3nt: TGTGCCAGCAGCTTATCGGGTTCCTATGACTACACCTTC; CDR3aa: CASSLSGSYDYTF
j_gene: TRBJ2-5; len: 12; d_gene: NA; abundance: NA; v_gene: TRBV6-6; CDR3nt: TGTGCCAGCAGTTACGATACCTCGACCCAGTACTTC; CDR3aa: CASSYDTSTQYF
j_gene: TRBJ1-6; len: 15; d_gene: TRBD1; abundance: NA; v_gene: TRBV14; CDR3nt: TGTGCCAGCAGCCAGGACAGGGGGCGCGATTCACCCCTCCACTTT; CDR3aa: CASSQDRGRDSPLHF
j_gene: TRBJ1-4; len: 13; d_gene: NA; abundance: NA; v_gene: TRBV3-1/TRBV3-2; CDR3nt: TGTGCCAGCAGCTGGAACGGGGATGAAAAACTGTTTTTT; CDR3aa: CASSWNGDEKLFF
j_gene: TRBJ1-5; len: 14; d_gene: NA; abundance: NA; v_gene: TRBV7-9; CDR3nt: TGTGCCAGCAGCTCAGACAGGAACTATCAGCCCCAGCATTTT; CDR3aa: CASSSDRNYQPQHF
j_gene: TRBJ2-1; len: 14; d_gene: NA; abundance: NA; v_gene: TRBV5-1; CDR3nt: TGCGCCAGCAGCTTGGGGAGCGGTTTCAATGAGCAGTTCTTC; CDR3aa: CASSLGSGFNEQFF
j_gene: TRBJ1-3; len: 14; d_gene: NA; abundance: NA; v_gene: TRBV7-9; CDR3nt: TGTGCCAGCAGCTTACAAGGGTCTGGAAACACCATATATTTT; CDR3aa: CASSLQGSGNTIYF
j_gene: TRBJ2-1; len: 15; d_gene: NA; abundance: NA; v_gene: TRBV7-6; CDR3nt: TGTGCCAGCAGCTTAGTACCACTCCCCTACAATGAGCAGTTCTTC; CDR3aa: CASSLVPLPYNEQFF
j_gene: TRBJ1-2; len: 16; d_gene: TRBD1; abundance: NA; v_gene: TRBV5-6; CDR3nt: TGTGCCAGCAGCGGGGGACAGGGCCTCTTTAACTATGGCTACACCTTC; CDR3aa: CASSGGQGLFNYGYTF
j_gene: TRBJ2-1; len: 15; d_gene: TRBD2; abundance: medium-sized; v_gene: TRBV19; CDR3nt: TGTGCCAGTAGTAAGACTAGCTCCTCCTACAATGAGCAGTTCTTC; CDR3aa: CASSKTSSSYNEQFF
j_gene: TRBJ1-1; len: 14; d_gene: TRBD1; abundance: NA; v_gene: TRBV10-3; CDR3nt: TGTGCCATCAGGCGGGACAGGGAGGCGCCTGAAGCTTTCTTT; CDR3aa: CAIRRDREAPEAFF
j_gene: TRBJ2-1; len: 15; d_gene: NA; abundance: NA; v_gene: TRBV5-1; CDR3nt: TGCGCCAGCAGCTTGGATGAGGGCCGCTACAATGAGCAGTTCTTC; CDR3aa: CASSLDEGRYNEQFF
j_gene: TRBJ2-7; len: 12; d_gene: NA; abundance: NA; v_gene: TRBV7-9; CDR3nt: TGTGCCAGCAGCGTGACTAGTGGAGAGCAGTACTTC; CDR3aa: CASSVTSGEQYF
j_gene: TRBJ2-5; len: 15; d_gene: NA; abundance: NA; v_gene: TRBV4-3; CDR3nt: TGCGCCAGCAGCCGCTTCGAGGGGAAGTGGGAGACCCAGTACTTC; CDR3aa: CASSRFEGKWETQYF
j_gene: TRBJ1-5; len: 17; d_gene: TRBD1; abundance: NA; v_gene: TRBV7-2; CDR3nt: TGTGCCAGCAGCTTAGCGGTTCGGCAGGGGGGCAATCAGCCCCAGCATTTT; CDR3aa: CASSLAVRQGGNQPQHF
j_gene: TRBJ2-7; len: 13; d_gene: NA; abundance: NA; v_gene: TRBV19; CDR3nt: TGTGCCAGTAGCCGGGACAACTCCTACGAGCAGTACTTC; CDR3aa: CASSRDNSYEQYF
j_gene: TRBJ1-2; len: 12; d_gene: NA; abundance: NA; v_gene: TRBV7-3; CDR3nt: TGTGCCAGCAGCTCCGGGGGAGTGGGCTACACCTTC; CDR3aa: CASSSGGVGYTF
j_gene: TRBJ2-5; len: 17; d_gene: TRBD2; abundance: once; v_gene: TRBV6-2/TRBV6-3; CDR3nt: TGTGCCAGCAGCTCTTCCTTAGGAGCGGGGGTTTTGGAGACCCAGTACTTC; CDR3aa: CASSSSLGAGVLETQYF